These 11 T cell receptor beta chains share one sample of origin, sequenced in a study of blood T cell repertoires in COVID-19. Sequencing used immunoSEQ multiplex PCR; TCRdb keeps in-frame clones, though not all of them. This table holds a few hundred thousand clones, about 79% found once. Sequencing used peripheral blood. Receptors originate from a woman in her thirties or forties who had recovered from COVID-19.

The CDR3 bases are TGTGCCAGTTCACAGGGTGATTCAGATACGCAGTATTTT. Protein product: CASSQGDSDTQYF. The chain links TRBV19 to TRBJ2-3, with D tentatively TRBD1 (6 bases). This CDR3 contains 13 residues. V was pared by 8 bases and J by 4 bases, with 13 bases between. Germline V lookup: CDR1 LNHDA, CDR2 SQIVND (reference sequence).

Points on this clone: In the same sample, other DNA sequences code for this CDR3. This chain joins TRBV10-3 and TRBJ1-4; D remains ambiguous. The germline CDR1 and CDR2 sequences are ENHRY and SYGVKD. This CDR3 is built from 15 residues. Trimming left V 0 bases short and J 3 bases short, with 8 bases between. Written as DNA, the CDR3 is TGTGCCATCAGTGAGTCGACTGGTGCTAATGAAAAACTGTTTTTT. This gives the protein CAISESTGANEKLFF.

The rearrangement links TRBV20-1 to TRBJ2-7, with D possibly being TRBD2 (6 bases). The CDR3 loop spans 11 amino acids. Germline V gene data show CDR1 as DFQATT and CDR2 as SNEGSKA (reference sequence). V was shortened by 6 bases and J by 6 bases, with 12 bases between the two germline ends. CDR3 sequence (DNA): TGCAGTGCCCGAAGGCGGGGCGAGCAGTACTTC. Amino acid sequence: CSARRRGEQYF.

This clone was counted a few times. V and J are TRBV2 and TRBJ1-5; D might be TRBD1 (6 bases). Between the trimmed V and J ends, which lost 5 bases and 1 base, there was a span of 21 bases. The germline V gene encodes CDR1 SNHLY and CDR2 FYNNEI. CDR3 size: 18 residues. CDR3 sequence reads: CASSFGRTWTESNQPQHF. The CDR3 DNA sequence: TGTGCCAGCAGTTTCGGCAGAACCTGGACAGAGAGCAATCAGCCCCAGCATTTT.

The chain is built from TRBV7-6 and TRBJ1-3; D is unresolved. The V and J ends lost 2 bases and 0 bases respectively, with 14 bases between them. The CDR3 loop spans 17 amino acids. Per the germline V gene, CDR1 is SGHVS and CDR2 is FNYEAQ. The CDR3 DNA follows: TGTGCCAGCAGCTTAAACGCCCAACAGAGCTCTGGAAACACCATATATTTT. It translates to CASSLNAQQSSGNTIYF. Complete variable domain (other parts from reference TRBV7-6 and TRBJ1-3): GAGVSQSPRYKVTKRGQDVALRCDPISGHVSLYWYRQALGQGPEFLTYFNYEAQQDKSGLPNDRFSAERPEGSISTLTIQRTEQRDSAMYRCASSLNAQQSSGNTIYFGEGSWLTVV.

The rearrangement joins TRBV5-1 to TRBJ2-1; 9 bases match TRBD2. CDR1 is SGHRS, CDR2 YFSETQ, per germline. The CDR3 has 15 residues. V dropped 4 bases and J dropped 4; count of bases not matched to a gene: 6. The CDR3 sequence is CASSVRTSAYNEQFF. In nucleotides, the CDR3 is TGCGCCAGCAGCGTAAGGACTAGCGCTTACAATGAGCAGTTCTTC.

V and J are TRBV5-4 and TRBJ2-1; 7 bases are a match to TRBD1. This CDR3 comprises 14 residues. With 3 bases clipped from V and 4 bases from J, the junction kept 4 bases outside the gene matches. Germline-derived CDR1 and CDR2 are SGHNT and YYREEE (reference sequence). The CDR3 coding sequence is TGTGCCAGCAGCTATTGGGACAGTTACAATGAGCAGTTCTTC. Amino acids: CASSYWDSYNEQFF.

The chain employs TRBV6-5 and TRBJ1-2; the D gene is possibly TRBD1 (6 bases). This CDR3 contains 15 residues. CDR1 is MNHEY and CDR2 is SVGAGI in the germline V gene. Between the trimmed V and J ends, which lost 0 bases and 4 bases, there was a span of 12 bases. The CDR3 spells CASSYSFPDSYGYTF. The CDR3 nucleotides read TGTGCCAGCAGTTACTCATTCCCGGACAGCTATGGCTACACCTTC.

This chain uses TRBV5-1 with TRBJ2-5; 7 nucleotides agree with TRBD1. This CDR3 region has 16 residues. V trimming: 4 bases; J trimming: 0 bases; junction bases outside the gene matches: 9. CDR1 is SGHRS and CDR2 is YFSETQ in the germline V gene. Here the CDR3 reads CASSPGTVPHQETQYF. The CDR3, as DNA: TGCGCCAGCAGCCCAGGGACAGTTCCCCACCAAGAGACCCAGTACTTC. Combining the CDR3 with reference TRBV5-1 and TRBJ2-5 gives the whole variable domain KAGVTQTPRYLIKTRGQQVTLSCSPISGHRSVSWYQQTPGQGLQFLFEYFSETQRNKGNFPGRFSGRQFSNSRSEMNVSTLELGDSALYLCASSPGTVPHQETQYFGPGTRLLVL.

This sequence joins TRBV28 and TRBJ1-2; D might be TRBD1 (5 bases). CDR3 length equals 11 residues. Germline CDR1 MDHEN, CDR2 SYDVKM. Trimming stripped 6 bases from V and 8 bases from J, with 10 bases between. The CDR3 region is CASRDDRGYTF. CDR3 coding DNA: TGTGCCAGCAGGGACGACAGAGGCTACACCTTC.

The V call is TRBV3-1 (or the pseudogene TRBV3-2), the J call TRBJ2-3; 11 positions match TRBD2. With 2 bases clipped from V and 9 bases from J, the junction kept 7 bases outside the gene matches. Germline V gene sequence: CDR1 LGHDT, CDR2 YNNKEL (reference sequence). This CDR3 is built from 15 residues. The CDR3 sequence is CASSQPSGGIRTQYF. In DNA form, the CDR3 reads TGTGCCAGCAGCCAACCTAGCGGGGGGATCAGAACGCAGTATTTT.